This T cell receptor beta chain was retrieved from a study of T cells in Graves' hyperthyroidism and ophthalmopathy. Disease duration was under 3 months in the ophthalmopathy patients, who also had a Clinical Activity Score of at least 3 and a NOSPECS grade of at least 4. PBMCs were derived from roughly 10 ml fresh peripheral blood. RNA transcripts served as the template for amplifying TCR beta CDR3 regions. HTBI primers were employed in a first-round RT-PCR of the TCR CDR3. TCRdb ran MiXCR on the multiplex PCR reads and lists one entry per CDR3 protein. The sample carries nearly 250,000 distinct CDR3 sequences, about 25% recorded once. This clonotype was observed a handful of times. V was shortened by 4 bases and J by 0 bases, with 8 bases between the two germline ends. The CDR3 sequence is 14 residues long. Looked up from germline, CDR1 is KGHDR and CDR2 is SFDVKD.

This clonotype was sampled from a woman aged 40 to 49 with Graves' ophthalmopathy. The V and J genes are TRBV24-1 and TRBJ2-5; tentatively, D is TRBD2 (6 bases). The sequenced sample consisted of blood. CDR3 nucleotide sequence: TGTGCCACCAGTGAGGCGGGGAACCAAGAGACCCAGTACTTC. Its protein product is CATSEAGNQETQYF.